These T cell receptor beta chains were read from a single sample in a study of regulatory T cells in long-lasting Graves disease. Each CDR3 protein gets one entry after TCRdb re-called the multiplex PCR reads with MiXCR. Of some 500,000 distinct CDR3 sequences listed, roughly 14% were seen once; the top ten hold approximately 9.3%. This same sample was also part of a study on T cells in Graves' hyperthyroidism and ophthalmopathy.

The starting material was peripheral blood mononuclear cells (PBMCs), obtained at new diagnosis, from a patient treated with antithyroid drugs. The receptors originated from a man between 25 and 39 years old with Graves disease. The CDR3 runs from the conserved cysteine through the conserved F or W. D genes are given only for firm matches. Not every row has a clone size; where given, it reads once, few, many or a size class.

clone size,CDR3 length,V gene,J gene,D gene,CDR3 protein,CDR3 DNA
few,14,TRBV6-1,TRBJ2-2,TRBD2,CASTHSRGTGELFF,TGTGCCAGCACCCACTCGCGGGGGACCGGGGAGCTGTTTTTT
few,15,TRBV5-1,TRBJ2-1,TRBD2,CASSLQRELYNEQFF,TGCGCCAGCAGCCTGCAGCGGGAATTGTACAATGAGCAGTTCTTC
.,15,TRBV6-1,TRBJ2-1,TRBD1,CASGPGTGISNEQFF,TGTGCCAGCGGCCCTGGGACAGGGATTAGCAATGAGCAGTTCTTC
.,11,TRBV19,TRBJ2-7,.,CASSMVSRQYF,TGTGCCAGTAGTATGGTTTCACGGCAGTACTTC
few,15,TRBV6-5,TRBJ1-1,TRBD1,CASSYSAGGETEAFF,TGTGCCAGCAGTTACTCGGCAGGGGGAGAAACTGAAGCTTTCTTT
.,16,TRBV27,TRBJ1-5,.,CAGSLLPGGSNQPQHF,TGTGCCGGCAGTTTACTCCCGGGGGGGAGCAATCAGCCCCAGCATTTT
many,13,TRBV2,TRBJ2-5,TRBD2,CARSTSGKETQYF,TGTGCCAGATCGACTAGCGGGAAGGAGACCCAGTACTTC
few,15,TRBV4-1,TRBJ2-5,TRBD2,CASSQGGGSAETQYF,TGCGCCAGCAGCCAAGGGGGCGGGAGCGCCGAGACCCAGTACTTC
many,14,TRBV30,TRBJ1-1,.,CAWSVGVVSTEAFF,TGTGCCTGGAGTGTAGGGGTAGTTTCGACTGAAGCTTTCTTT
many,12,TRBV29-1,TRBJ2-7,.,CSVVGARGEQYF,TGCAGCGTTGTGGGAGCGAGAGGCGAGCAGTACTTC
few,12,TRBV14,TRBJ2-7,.,CASSQDTGGSNF,TGTGCCAGCAGCCAAGATACTGGCGGTTCGAACTTC
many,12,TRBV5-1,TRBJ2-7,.,CASRTESGEQYF,TGCGCCAGCCGTACAGAGTCCGGCGAGCAGTACTTC
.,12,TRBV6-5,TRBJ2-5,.,CASSYPPRPPYF,TGTGCCAGCAGTTACCCCCCCCGGCCCCCGTACTTC
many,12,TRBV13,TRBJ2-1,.,CASSFRGDEQFF,TGTGCCAGCAGCTTCCGTGGGGATGAGCAGTTCTTC
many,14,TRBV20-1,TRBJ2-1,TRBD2,CSAQGLAGVSEQFF,TGCAGTGCTCAGGGACTAGCGGGAGTCAGTGAGCAGTTCTTC
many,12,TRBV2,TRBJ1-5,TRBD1,CAGGQGSQPQHF,TGTGCCGGCGGACAGGGTAGCCAGCCCCAGCATTTT
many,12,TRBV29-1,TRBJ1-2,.,CSVEDTGLGYTF,TGCAGCGTTGAAGATACCGGGCTTGGCTACACCTTC
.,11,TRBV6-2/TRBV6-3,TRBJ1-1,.,CASLGHTEASF,TGTGCCAGCCTAGGGCACACTGAAGCTTCCTTT
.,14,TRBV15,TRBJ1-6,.,CATSRDPTNSPLHF,TGTGCCACCAGCAGAGATCCCACGAATTCACCCCTCCACTTT
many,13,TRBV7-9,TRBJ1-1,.,CASSLGGRVEAFF,TGTGCCAGCAGCTTGGGGGGGCGAGTTGAAGCTTTCTTT
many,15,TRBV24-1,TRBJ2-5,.,CATSGPQGFGETQYF,TGTGCCACCAGTGGCCCACAGGGTTTTGGGGAGACCCAGTACTTC
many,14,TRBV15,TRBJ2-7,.,CATSRDIGPYEQYF,TGTGCCACCAGCAGAGATATAGGACCGTACGAGCAGTACTTC
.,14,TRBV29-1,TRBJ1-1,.,CSAHPGGANTEAFF,TGCAGCGCCCACCCGGGGGGGGCGAACACTGAAGCTTTCTTT
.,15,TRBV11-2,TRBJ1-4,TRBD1,CASSPWTGGAEKLFF,TGTGCCAGCAGCCCTTGGACAGGAGGGGCCGAAAAACTGTTTTTT
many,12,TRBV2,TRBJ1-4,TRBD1,CASDRGQEKLFF,TGTGCCAGCGACAGGGGGCAAGAAAAACTGTTTTTT
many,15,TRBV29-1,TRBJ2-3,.,CSVEESRGYTDTQYF,TGCAGCGTTGAAGAATCTCGGGGTTACACAGATACGCAGTATTTT
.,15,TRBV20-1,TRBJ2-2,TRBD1,CSARDLRGHTGELFF,TGCAGTGCTAGAGATCTGAGGGGGCACACCGGGGAGCTGTTTTTT
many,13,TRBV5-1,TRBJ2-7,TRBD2,CASSSTSFDEQYF,TGTGCCAGCAGCTCGACTAGCTTCGACGAGCAGTACTTC
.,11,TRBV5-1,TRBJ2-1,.,CASSGVGEQFF,TGTGCCAGCAGCGGTGTGGGTGAGCAGTTCTTC
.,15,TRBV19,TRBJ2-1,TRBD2,CASRGDSGNTDEQFF,TGTGCCAGCCGCGGGGATAGCGGGAACACCGATGAGCAGTTCTTC
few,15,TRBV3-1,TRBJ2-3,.,CASSQGQLPTDTQYF,TGTGCCAGCAGCCAAGGCCAGCTACCCACAGATACGCAGTATTTT
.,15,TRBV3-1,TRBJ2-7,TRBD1,CASSPRTGGRDEQYF,TGTGCCAGCAGCCCCCGGACAGGGGGCCGGGACGAGCAGTACTTC
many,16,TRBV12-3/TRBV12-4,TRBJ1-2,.,CASSPHGGGAGYGYTF,TGTGCCAGCAGCCCTCACGGTGGGGGCGCTGGCTATGGCTACACCTTC
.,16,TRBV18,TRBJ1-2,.,CASSPPVGGFGYGYTF,TGTGCCAGCTCACCACCGGTTGGGGGATTCGGCTATGGCTACACCTTC
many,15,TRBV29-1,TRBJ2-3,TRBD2,CSVEWTSRFTDTQYF,TGCAGCGTTGAATGGACTAGCAGATTCACAGATACGCAGTATTTT
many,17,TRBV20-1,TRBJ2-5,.,CSARDEREQGVLETQYF,TGCAGTGCTAGAGATGAGCGGGAGCAGGGGGTGTTAGAGACCCAGTACTTC
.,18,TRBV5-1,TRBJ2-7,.,CASSGYRGGLEFSYEQYF,TGCGCCAGCAGCGGTTACAGGGGAGGACTGGAATTCTCCTACGAGCAGTACTTC
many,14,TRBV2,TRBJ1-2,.,CASRRRGEAYGYTF,TGTGCCAGCAGAAGGAGGGGGGAAGCCTATGGCTACACCTTC
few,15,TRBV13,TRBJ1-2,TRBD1,CASSLGTGGNNGYTF,TGTGCCAGCAGCTTAGGGACAGGGGGCAATAATGGCTACACCTTC
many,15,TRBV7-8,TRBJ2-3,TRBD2,CASSFTGTSADTQYF,TGTGCCAGCAGCTTCACCGGGACTAGTGCAGATACGCAGTATTTT
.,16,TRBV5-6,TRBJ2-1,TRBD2,CASSLYQGTSGNEQFF,TGTGCCAGCAGCTTGTATCAGGGGACTAGCGGCAATGAGCAGTTCTTC
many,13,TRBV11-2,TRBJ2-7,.,CAWGGTLSYEQYF,TGTGCCTGGGGAGGGACACTTTCCTACGAGCAGTACTTC
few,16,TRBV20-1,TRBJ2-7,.,CSARAIMLKGTYEQYF,TGCAGTGCTAGAGCTATTATGCTAAAGGGTACCTACGAGCAGTACTTC
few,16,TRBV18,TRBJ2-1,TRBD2,CASSPRLAEVYNEQFF,TGTGCCAGCTCACCACGACTAGCGGAGGTTTACAATGAGCAGTTCTTC
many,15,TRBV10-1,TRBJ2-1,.,CASSESAQGYDEQFF,TGCGCCAGCAGTGAGTCGGCACAGGGATACGATGAGCAGTTCTTC
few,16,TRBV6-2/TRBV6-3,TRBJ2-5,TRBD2,CASSYTSGRGGETQYF,TGTGCCAGCAGTTACACAAGCGGGAGGGGAGGGGAGACCCAGTACTTC
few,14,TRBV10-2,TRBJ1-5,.,CASSESGGWQPQHF,TGCGCCAGCAGTGAGTCGGGGGGTTGGCAGCCCCAGCATTTT
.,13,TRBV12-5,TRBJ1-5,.,CASGSGLHQPQHF,TGTGCTAGTGGTTCCGGCCTCCATCAGCCCCAGCATTTT
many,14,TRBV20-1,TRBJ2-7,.,CSAQIPGPDYEQYF,TGCAGTGCCCAGATTCCGGGCCCAGACTACGAGCAGTACTTC
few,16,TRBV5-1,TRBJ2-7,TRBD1,CASSGKGTGRGDEQYF,TGCGCCAGCAGCGGGAAGGGGACAGGGCGCGGGGACGAGCAGTACTTC
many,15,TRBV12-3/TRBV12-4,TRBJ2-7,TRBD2,CASSLAGERAYEQYF,TGTGCCAGCAGCCTAGCGGGAGAAAGGGCCTACGAGCAGTACTTC
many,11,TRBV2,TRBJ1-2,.,CASVSVEGYTF,TGTGCCAGCGTCAGTGTCGAGGGCTACACCTTC